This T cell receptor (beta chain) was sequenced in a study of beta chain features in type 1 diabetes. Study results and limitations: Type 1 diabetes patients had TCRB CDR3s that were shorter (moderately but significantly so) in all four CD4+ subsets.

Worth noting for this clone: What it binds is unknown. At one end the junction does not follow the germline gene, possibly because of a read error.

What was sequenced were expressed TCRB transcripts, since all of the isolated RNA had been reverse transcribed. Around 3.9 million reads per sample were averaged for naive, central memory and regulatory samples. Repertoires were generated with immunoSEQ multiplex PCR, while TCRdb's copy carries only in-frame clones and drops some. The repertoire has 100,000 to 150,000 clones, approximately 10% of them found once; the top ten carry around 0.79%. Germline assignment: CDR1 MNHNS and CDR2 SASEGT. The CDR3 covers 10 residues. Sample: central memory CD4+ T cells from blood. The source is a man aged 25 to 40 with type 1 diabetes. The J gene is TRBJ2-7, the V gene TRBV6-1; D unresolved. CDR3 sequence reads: CASSESGTVF. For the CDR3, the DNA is TGTGCCAGCAGTGAATCAGGAACAGTCTTC.